The TCR beta chain under discussion was sequenced for a study of response to subunit inactivated influenza vaccine. TCRdb re-called the RT-PCR reads through MiXCR, storing one row per CDR3 protein. Of 650,000 to 800,000 distinct CDR3 sequences listed, about 15% are singletons. This specimen was PBMCs from blood, taken less than 15 days before vaccination. This clonotype originated in a man aged 45 to 65 who received an inactivated influenza vaccine.

CDR3 in amino acids: CASSLNAATYEQYF. CDR3 nucleotide sequence: TGTGCCAGCAGCTTAAACGCAGCCACCTACGAGCAGTACTTC. V usage is TRBV7-2 and J usage is TRBJ2-7; no clear D gene. CDR3 length equals 14 residues. CDR1 and CDR2 (germline): SGHTA, FQGNSA. Trimming took 2 bases from V and 2 from J, leaving 10 bases between them. Variable domain in full (rest from reference TRBV7-2 and TRBJ2-7): GAGVSQSPSNKVTEKGKDVELRCDPISGHTALYWYRQSLGQGLEFLIYFQGNSAPDKSGLPSDRFSAERTGGSVSTLTIQRTQQEDSAVYLCASSLNAATYEQYFGPGTRLTVT.